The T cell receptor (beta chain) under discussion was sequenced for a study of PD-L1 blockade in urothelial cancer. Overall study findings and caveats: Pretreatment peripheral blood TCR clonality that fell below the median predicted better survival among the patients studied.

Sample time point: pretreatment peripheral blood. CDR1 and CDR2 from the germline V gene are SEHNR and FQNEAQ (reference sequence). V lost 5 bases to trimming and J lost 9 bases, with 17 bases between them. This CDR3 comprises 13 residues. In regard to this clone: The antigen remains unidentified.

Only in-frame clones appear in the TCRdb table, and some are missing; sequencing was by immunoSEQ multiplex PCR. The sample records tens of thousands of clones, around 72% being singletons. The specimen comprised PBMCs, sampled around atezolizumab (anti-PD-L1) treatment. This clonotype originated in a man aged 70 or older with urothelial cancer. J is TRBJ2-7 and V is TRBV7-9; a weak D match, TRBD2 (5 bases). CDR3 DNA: TGTGCCAGCAGCCCGAGCCGGGGAAGTGGGCAGTACTTC. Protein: CASSPSRGSGQYF.